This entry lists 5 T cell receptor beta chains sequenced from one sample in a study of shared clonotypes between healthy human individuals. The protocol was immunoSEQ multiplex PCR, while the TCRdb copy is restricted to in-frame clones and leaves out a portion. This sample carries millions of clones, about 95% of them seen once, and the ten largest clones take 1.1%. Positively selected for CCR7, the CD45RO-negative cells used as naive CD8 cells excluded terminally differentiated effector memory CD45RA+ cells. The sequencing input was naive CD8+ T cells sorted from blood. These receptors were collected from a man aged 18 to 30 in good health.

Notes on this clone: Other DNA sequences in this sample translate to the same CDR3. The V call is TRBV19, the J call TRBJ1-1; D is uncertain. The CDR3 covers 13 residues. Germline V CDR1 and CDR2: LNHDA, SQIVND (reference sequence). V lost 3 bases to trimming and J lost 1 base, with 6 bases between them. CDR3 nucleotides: TGTGCCAGTAGTATCGGAACGAACACTGAAGCTTTCTTT. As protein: CASSIGTNTEAFF.

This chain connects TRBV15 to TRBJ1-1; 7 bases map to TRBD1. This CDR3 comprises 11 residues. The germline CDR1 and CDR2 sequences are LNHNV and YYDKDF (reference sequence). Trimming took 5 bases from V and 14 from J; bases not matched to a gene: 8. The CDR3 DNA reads TGTGCCACCAGCGAGACAGGGATGGAATTCTTT. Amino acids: CATSETGMEFF.

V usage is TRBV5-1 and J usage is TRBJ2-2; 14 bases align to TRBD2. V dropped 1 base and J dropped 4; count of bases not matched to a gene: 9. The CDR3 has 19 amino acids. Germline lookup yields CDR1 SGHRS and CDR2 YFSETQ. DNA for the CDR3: TGCGCCAGCAGCTTGCGGGGACTAGCGGGAGTCCGAGGCACCGGGGAGCTGTTTTTT. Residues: CASSLRGLAGVRGTGELFF.

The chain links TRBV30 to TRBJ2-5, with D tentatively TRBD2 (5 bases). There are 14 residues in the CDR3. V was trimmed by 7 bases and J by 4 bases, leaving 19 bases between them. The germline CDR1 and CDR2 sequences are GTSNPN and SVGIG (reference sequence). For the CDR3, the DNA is TGTGCCTATGACCGGGATCCCGAAGGAGAGACCCAGTACTTC. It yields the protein CAYDRDPEGETQYF.

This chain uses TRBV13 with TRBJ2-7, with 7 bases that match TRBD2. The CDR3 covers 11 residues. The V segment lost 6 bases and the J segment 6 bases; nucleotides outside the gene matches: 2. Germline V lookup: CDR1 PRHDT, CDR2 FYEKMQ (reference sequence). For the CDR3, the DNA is TGTGCCAGCAGTGGCGGGAGCGAGCAGTACTTC. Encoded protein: CASSGGSEQYF.